The entry that follows covers one T cell receptor beta chain sequence. The assay was immunoSEQ multiplex PCR, and TCRdb's table has in-frame clones only and misses some. Among a few hundred thousand clones listed, roughly 72% were seen once. This entry belongs to a study of shared clonotypes between healthy human individuals. Trimming took 4 bases from V and 6 from J, leaving 20 bases between them. The CDR3 is 16 amino acids. From germline, CDR1 is SGHKS and CDR2 YYEKEE (reference sequence). Material for sequencing was PBMCs. The TCR was taken from a woman aged 40 to 50 in good health. Some clones in this sample may be carry-over from other donors' samples. The rearrangement uses TRBV5-5 and TRBJ2-1; a possible D gene is TRBD1 (8 bases). The CDR3 loop is CASSGGGTGPFNEQFF. The CDR3 nucleotides are TGTGCCAGCAGCGGGGGAGGGACAGGACCCTTCAATGAGCAGTTCTTC. The full variable domain, with the rest looked up from reference TRBV5-5 and TRBJ2-1, is DAGVTQSPTHLIKTRGQQVTLRCSPISGHKSVSWYQQVLGQGPQFIFQYYEKEERGRGNFPDRFSARQFPNYSSELNVNALLLGDSALYLCASSGGGTGPFNEQFFGPGTRLTVL.